Below, 20 T cell receptor beta chains from the same sample are listed, as sequenced in a study of cytomegalovirus exposure and HLA in healthy donors. 60 Vbeta and 13 Jbeta primers were used in PCR. The table came from immunoSEQ multiplex PCR; TCRdb's copy has only in-frame clones and leaves some out. The sample has 200,000 to 250,000 clones; about 85% are singletons. Sequenced material: PBMCs. The source of these receptors is a human donor in good health.

The chain is built from TRBV7-6 and TRBJ2-7, with 12 bases that match TRBD1. This CDR3 is 15 amino acids long. The J segment lost 7 bases and the V segment lost 3 bases, leaving 7 bases of the junction unmatched. Germline V lookup: CDR1 SGHVS, CDR2 FNYEAQ. CDR3 protein: CASSFPGTGGNEQYF. CDR3 DNA: TGTGCCAGCAGCTTTCCCGGGACAGGGGGCAATGAGCAGTACTTC.

Only one count was recorded for this clone. The chain uses TRBV27 and TRBJ2-1, with 9 bases lining up with TRBD2. Germline CDR1 and CDR2: MNHEY and SMNVEV (reference sequence). The V gene end was trimmed by 1 base and the J gene end by 7 bases; junction bases not matched to a gene: 11. There are 17 residues in the CDR3. The DNA of the CDR3 is TGTGCCAGCAGTTTATACCCCGGGCTAGCGGGACTAAATGAGCAGTTCTTC. The encoded protein is CASSLYPGLAGLNEQFF.

This rearrangement joins TRBV5-1 to TRBJ1-1; possibly TRBD1 for D (5 bases). The length of the CDR3 is 14 residues. CDR1 is SGHRS, CDR2 YFSETQ, per germline. Trimming cost V 0 bases and J 0 bases, with 6 bases left between them. For the CDR3, the DNA is TGCGCCAGCAGCTTGGACAGGATGAACACTGAAGCTTTCTTT. This sequence encodes CASSLDRMNTEAFF.

The chain employs TRBV6-5 and TRBJ1-1; D possibly corresponds to TRBD1 (6 bases). V was cut by 4 bases and J by 2 bases, with 11 bases left in between. The germline gives CDR1 MNHEY, CDR2 SVGAGI. This CDR3 is built from 14 residues. The CDR3, as DNA: TGTGCCAGCAGTTTTGGCAGGGGCAACACTGAAGCTTTCTTT. It yields the protein CASSFGRGNTEAFF.

This chain joins TRBV6-1 and TRBJ2-7, with 10 bases identical to TRBD2. The V gene end was trimmed by 1 base and the J gene end by 3 bases; junction bases not matched to a gene: 3. The length of the CDR3 is 15 residues. Germline V gene data show CDR1 as MNHNS and CDR2 as SASEGT. The CDR3 loop is CASSEGTSGSYEQYF. DNA for the CDR3: TGTGCCAGCAGTGAAGGGACTAGCGGCAGCTACGAGCAGTACTTC.

This clone was observed a single time. The chain recombines TRBV11-2 with TRBJ2-3; D is perhaps TRBD2 (6 bases). The CDR3 is made up of 16 amino acids. The germline V gene has CDR1 SGHAT and CDR2 FQNNGV. Trimming took off 4 bases at V and 7 bases at J, with 21 bases between the two ends. The DNA of the CDR3 is TGTGCCAGCAGCTCGGAACTAGCTAACATTCCCCATACGCAGTATTTT. Protein product: CASSSELANIPHTQYF.

The chain has TRBV7-2 and TRBJ2-7, with 7 bases matching TRBD1. This CDR3 contains 15 residues. The V gene's germline CDR1 is SGHTA and CDR2 FQGNSA. Trimming removed 3 bases from V and 3 bases from J; junction bases left unmatched: 8. The chain's CDR3 is CASSLAPGQIYEQYF. Here the CDR3 DNA reads TGTGCCAGCAGCTTGGCGCCGGGACAGATCTACGAGCAGTACTTC.

The rearrangement uses TRBV19 and TRBJ1-5; 9 bases match TRBD1. Germline CDR1 is LNHDA and CDR2 is SQIVND (reference sequence). Trimming removed 5 bases from V and 6 bases from J; junction bases left unmatched: 8. CDR3 length equals 15 residues. This CDR3 is CASSLIQGAIQPQHF. Here the CDR3 DNA reads TGTGCCAGTAGTCTAATACAGGGGGCTATTCAGCCCCAGCATTTT.

This sequence joins TRBV27 and TRBJ1-5; TRBD1 agrees at 10 bases. The CDR3 length is 14 residues. Per germline, CDR1 MNHEY and CDR2 SMNVEV (reference sequence). V shed 5 bases, J shed 2 bases, and the junction held 0 bases outside the gene matches. CDR3 sequence: CASSGQGGNQPQHF. DNA for the CDR3: TGTGCCAGCAGTGGACAGGGGGGCAATCAGCCCCAGCATTTT.

This sequence joins TRBV7-2 and TRBJ2-1; 8 bases are shared with TRBD2. J lost 2 bases, V lost 4 bases, and 1 base had no gene match. The CDR3 is 14 amino acids. Germline CDR1 reads SGHTA; CDR2 reads FQGNSA. This CDR3 is CASSSGLAYNEQFF. The CDR3 nucleotides are TGTGCCAGCAGCTCGGGACTAGCCTACAATGAGCAGTTCTTC. Based on the CDR3 plus reference TRBV7-2 and TRBJ2-1, the full variable domain is GAGVSQSPSNKVTEKGKDVELRCDPISGHTALYWYRQSLGQGLEFLIYFQGNSAPDKSGLPSDRFSAERTGGSVSTLTIQRTQQEDSAVYLCASSSGLAYNEQFFGPGTRLTVL.

This clone was recorded a few times. The chain links TRBV7-2 to TRBJ1-1, with D possibly matching TRBD1 (5 bases). Germline lookup yields CDR1 SGHTA and CDR2 FQGNSA. CDR3 length: 14 amino acids. V lost 5 bases and J 3 bases, leaving 13 bases between the germline ends. The DNA for the CDR3 is TGTGCCAGCAGCACCAGTTGGGGGGACACTGAAGCTTTCTTT. Translating gives CASSTSWGDTEAFF.

This clone was seen once. The chain recombines TRBV5-8 with TRBJ2-5; 10 bases match TRBD2. Germline V gives CDR1 SGHTS, CDR2 YDEGEE. This CDR3 contains 17 residues. With V trimmed by 0 bases and J by 5 bases, 10 bases remained unmatched. CDR3 coding DNA: TGTGCCAGCAGCTTGGCCGTGGTAGCGGGAGGCGGGGAGACCCAGTACTTC. As protein: CASSLAVVAGGGETQYF.

J is TRBJ2-7 and V is TRBV7-8; D possibly corresponds to TRBD2 (5 bases). The CDR3 covers 15 residues. Germline values: CDR1 SGHVS, CDR2 FQNEAQ. The V end was cut by 1 base, the J end by 7 bases, with 17 bases between. CDR3 sequence: CASSLDILGSGEQYF. The CDR3 region has the DNA TGTGCCAGCAGCTTAGATATTCTGGGCTCGGGGGAGCAGTACTTC. Using reference TRBV7-8 and TRBJ2-7 for the parts outside the CDR3, the full variable domain is GAGVSQSPRYKVAKRGQDVALRCDPISGHVSLFWYQQALGQGPEFLTYFQNEAQLDKSGLPSDRFFAERPEGSVSTLKIQRTQQEDSAVYLCASSLDILGSGEQYFGPGTRLTVT.

The chain employs TRBV19 and TRBJ1-2, with TRBD1 identical over 8 bases. Germline V gives CDR1 LNHDA, CDR2 SQIVND (reference sequence). There are 14 residues in the CDR3. Losses at the gene ends were 3 bases for V and 5 bases for J; bases not matched to a gene: 5. The CDR3 DNA follows: TGTGCCAGTAGTATGGCAGGGGGCAATTATGGCTACACCTTC. Protein product: CASSMAGGNYGYTF.

J is TRBJ2-1 and V is TRBV6-6; D gene uncertain. Trimming left V 0 bases short and J 9 bases short, with 9 bases between. The CDR3 contains 13 residues. The germline V gene has CDR1 MNHNY and CDR2 SVGAGI (reference sequence). Here the CDR3 reads CASSYSFLGEQFF. CDR3 nucleotides: TGTGCCAGCAGTTACTCGTTTCTCGGTGAGCAGTTCTTC.

The chain carries TRBV5-6 and TRBJ2-7, with TRBD2 matching over 7 bases. Germline V gives CDR1 SGHDT, CDR2 YYEEEE. The CDR3 covers 13 residues. Trimming cost V 2 bases and J 3 bases; bases outside gene matches: 2. CDR3 in DNA: TGTGCCAGCAGCTTCCTAGCGGACTACGAGCAGTACTTC. Translation: CASSFLADYEQYF.

The chain combines TRBV18 with TRBJ2-4; 10 nucleotides line up with TRBD2. Unmatched junction bases numbered 7, after V lost 0 bases and J lost 2 bases. This CDR3 contains 18 residues. The V gene's germline CDR1 is KGHSH and CDR2 LQKENI. The CDR3 DNA reads TGTGCCAGCTCACCACCGGCCCAGCGGGAGGGCCCCAAAAACATTCAGTACTTC. It codes for CASSPPAQREGPKNIQYF.

A single count supports this clone. This sequence joins TRBV5-1 and TRBJ2-3, with D uncertain. Germline CDR1 is SGHRS and CDR2 is YFSETQ. The CDR3 is 14 amino acids. V was pared by 2 bases and J by 5 bases, with 12 bases between. The CDR3 region has the DNA TGCGCCAGCAGCTTCGACACCAGGCGAGATACGCAGTATTTT. It codes for CASSFDTRRDTQYF.

J is TRBJ2-2 and V is TRBV7-9, with 9 positions matching TRBD2. The CDR3 has 16 residues. The trim removed 2 bases at V and 4 bases at J, leaving 5 bases unmatched. CDR1 is SEHNR, CDR2 FQNEAQ, per germline (reference sequence). The CDR3 DNA sequence: TGTGCCAGCAGCTTACTGAGCGGGGGGTTCACCGGGGAGCTGTTTTTT. Translation: CASSLLSGGFTGELFF.

This chain uses TRBV6-6 with TRBJ2-7, with D perhaps matching TRBD1 (6 bases). From germline, CDR1 is MNHNY and CDR2 SVGAGI (reference sequence). The CDR3 totals 15 residues. With 4 bases removed from V and 6 bases from J, the gap between germline ends came to 19 bases. The CDR3 DNA reads as TGTGCCAGCAGTTCCCCAGAGAAGCAGGGGTCCGAGCAGTACTTC. The encoded protein is CASSSPEKQGSEQYF.